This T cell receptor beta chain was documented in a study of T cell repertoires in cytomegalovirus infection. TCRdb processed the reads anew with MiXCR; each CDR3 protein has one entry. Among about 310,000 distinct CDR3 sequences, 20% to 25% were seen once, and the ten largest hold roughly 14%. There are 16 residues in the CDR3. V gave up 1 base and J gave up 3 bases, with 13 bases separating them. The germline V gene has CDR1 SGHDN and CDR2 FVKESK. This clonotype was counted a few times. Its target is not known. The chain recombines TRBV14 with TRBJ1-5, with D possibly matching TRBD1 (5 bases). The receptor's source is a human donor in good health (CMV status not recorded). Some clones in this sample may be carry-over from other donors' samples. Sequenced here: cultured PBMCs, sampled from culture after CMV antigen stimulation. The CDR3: CASSQVNRRDNQPQHF. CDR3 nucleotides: TGTGCCAGCAGCCAAGTAAACAGGCGGGACAATCAGCCCCAGCATTTT.